This T cell receptor (beta chain) was captured in a study of T cell responses to AZD1222 COVID-19 vaccine. General study results and limits: Females made up more of the donors, who were largely white British, and clonal diversity may have come out too low. Nearly half of spike-specific TCRs reportedly target variant regions that are unmutated in the B.1.351 and B.1.1.7 variants. Mapped onto spike, vaccine-associated CD4 TCRs spanned it and were dominant at 160-218 and 743-854. Among AZD1222 vaccinees, only 5 to 7 were seropositive at baseline.

Germline V gene data show CDR1 as KGHSH and CDR2 as LQKENI. This CDR3 has 13 residues. Trimming shortened V by 3 bases and J by 2 bases, and 7 bases separated the two germline ends. Regarding this clone: Its cognate antigen is unknown.

Assay used: immunoSEQ multiplex PCR; TCRdb lists only in-frame clones, some missing. The sample has around 120,000 clones, around 92% seen once. This specimen was peripheral blood, taken on day 0 of AZD1222 vaccination. The V gene is TRBV18, the J gene TRBJ2-5; D unresolved. This receptor was taken from an adult in good health. The CDR3 sequence is CASSPRGQETQYF. The CDR3 DNA is TGTGCCAGCTCACCTCGAGGTCAAGAGACCCAGTACTTC.